The 3 T cell receptor beta chains reported below all come from one sample, sequenced in a study of blood T cell repertoires in COVID-19. Generated by immunoSEQ multiplex PCR, the TCRdb table keeps only in-frame clones and is missing some. The repertoire consists of about half a million clones, with 85% to 90% occurring once and the leading ten covering 0.9%. The sample was peripheral blood. The receptors shown here come from a man between 18 and 35 years old with COVID-19, enrolled during active disease.

CDR3 in DNA: TGTGCCAGCTCACCACCCCAGGGGAACGAGCAGTACTTC. Its translation is CASSPPQGNEQYF. The chain couples TRBV18 to TRBJ2-7; D possibly corresponds to TRBD1 (6 bases). The V gene's germline CDR1 is KGHSH and CDR2 LQKENI. V lost 0 bases to trimming and J lost 5 bases, with 8 bases between them. This CDR3 is 13 amino acids long.

The chain has TRBV27 and TRBJ2-6, with 7 bases matching TRBD2. CDR3 length equals 17 residues. The V and J ends lost 6 bases and 3 bases, in that order; junction bases with no gene match: 11. Germline assignment: CDR1 MNHEY and CDR2 SMNVEV (reference sequence). The CDR3 nucleotides are TGTGCCAGCAGACAGAGCGCGGGAGCATATGGGGCCAACGTCCTGACTTTC. It encodes CASRQSAGAYGANVLTF.

The V gene is TRBV6-5, the J gene TRBJ1-6; a possible D gene is TRBD1 (5 bases). Between the trimmed V and J ends, which lost 6 bases and 11 bases, there was a span of 14 bases. The length of the CDR3 is 13 residues. The germline V gene has CDR1 MNHEY and CDR2 SVGAGI. Here the CDR3 DNA reads TGTGCCAGCAGCCGACTTGGGGCGACACCCCTCCACTTT. The encoded protein is CASSRLGATPLHF.